This T cell receptor beta chain appears in the sequencing data of a study of shared clonotypes between healthy human individuals. Study results and caveats: Non-shared clonotypes had lower generation probabilities than clonotypes shared by all four sorted-subset donors. In this cohort, only blood was sampled, and tissue repertoires likely differ.

On this clone itself: The antigen is not known. The sample carries other DNA sequences with the same CDR3.

Genomic DNA of each subset was evenly split across several immunoSEQ plates. When replicate PCRs were run on sorted subsets, they used 150 to 200 ng DNA, about 30,000 T cell genomes. Profiling relied on immunoSEQ multiplex PCR, and the TCRdb table lists in-frame clones only, not all of them. The sample gives 2 million to 2.5 million clones, approximately 95% of which show up once; less than 0.15% is in the top ten. V lost 0 bases and J lost 3; bases outside the gene matches: 3. In germline, CDR1 is SGHTA, CDR2 FQGNSA. The CDR3 runs 15 residues. The origin of this receptor is a young man in good health. The chain recombines TRBV7-2 with TRBJ2-3; 7 positions match TRBD2. The sequencing sample was made of naive CD4+ T cells sorted from blood. Described subset: CD45RA+ positively selected. The CDR3 nucleotides read TGTGCCAGCAGCTTAGCGGGAGGGCCAACAGATACGCAGTATTTT. Protein product: CASSLAGGPTDTQYF.